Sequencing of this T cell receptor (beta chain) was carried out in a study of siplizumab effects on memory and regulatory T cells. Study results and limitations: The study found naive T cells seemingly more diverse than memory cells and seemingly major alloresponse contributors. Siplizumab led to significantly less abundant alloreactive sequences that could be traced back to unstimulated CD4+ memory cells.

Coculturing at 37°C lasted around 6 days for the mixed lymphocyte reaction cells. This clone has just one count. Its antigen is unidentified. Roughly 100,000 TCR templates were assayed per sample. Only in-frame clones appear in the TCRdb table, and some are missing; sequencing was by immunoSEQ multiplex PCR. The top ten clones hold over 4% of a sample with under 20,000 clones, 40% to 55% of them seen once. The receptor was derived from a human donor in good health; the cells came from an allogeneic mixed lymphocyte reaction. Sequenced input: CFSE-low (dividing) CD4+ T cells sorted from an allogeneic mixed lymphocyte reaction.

The CDR3 loop is CASSLARGWETQYF. DNA for the CDR3: TGCGCCAGCAGCTTGGCGCGGGGGTGGGAGACCCAGTACTTC. This rearrangement joins TRBV5-1 to TRBJ2-5, with 7 bases matching TRBD2. Germline-derived CDR1 and CDR2 are SGHRS and YFSETQ. This CDR3 has 14 amino acids. V dropped 0 bases and J dropped 5; count of bases not matched to a gene: 4.